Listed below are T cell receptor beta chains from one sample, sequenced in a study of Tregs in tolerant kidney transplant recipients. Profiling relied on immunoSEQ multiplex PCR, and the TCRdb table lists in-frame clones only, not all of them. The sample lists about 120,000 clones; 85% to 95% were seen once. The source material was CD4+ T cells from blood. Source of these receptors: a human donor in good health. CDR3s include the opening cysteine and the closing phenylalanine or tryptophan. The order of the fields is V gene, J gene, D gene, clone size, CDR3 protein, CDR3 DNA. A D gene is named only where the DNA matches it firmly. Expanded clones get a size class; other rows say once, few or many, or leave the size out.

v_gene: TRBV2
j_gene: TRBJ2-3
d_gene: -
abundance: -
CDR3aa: CASSEGADTQYF
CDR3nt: TGTGCCAGCAGTGAGGGGGCAGATACGCAGTATTTT

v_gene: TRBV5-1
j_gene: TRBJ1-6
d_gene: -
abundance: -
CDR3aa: CASSSELVGSPLHF
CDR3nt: TGCGCCAGCAGCTCTGAACTTGTAGGGTCACCCCTCCACTTT

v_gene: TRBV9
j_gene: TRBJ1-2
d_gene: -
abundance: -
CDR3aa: CASSGVGYGYTF
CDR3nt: TGTGCCAGCAGCGGGGTTGGATATGGCTACACCTTC

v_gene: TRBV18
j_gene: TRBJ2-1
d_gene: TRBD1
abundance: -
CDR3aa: CASSRVSTGLGYNEQFF
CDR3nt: TGTGCCAGCTCACGGGTTTCGACAGGGTTGGGCTACAATGAGCAGTTCTTC

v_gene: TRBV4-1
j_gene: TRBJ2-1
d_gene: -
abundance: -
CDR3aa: CASSQDPGGQILFNEQFF
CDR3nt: TGCGCCAGCAGCCAAGATCCAGGCGGACAGATTCTCTTCAATGAGCAGTTCTTC

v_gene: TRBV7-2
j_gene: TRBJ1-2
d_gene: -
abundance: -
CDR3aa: CASSQSLNYGYTF
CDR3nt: TGTGCCAGCAGCCAAAGCCTAAACTATGGCTACACCTTC

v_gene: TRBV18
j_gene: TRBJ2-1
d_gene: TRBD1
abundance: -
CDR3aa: CASSLAGGANAEQFF
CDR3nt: TGTGCCAGCTCACTGGCAGGGGGCGCTAATGCTGAGCAGTTCTTC

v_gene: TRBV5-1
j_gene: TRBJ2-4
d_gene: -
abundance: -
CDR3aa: CASSLEGGTENIQYF
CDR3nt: TGCGCCAGCAGCTTGGAAGGGGGGACGGAAAACATTCAGTACTTC

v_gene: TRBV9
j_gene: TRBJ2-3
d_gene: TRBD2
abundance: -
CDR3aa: CASSVPGTIAGNGEKQYF
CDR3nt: TGTGCCAGCAGCGTCCCCGGGACCATAGCGGGTAACGGGGAGAAGCAGTATTTT

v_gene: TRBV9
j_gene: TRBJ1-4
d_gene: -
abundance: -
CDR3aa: CASSVAGGGEKLFF
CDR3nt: TGTGCCAGCAGCGTAGCCGGGGGCGGCGAAAAACTGTTTTTT

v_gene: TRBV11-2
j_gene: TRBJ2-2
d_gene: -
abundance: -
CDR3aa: CASSPKSTGELFF
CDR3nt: TGTGCCAGCAGCCCGAAGAGCACCGGGGAGCTGTTTTTT

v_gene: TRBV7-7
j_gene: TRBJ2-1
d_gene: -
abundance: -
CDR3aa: CASSSDRYNEQFF
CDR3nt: TGTGCCAGCAGCTCGGACAGATACAATGAGCAGTTCTTC

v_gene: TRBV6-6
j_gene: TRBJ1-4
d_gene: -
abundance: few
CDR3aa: CASSYSNSDEKLFF
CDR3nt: TGTGCCAGCAGTTACTCGAATTCCGATGAAAAACTGTTTTTT

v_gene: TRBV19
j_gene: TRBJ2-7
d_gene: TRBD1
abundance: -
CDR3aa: CASSERQGPSYEQYF
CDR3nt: TGTGCCAGTAGTGAAAGACAGGGGCCCTCCTACGAGCAGTACTTC

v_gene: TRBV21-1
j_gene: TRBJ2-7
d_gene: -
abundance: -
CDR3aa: CASSKDRTGSYEQYF
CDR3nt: TGTGCCAGCAGCAAAGATCGGACAGGGTCCTACGAGCAGTACTTC

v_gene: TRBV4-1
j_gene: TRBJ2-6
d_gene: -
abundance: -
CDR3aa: CASSLSGSTSGANVLTF
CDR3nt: TGCGCCAGCAGCCTCTCGGGGAGCACCTCTGGGGCCAACGTCCTGACTTTC

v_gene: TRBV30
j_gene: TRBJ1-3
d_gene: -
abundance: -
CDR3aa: CAWNSYRAGNTIYF
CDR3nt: TGTGCCTGGAACTCCTACAGGGCTGGAAACACCATATATTTT

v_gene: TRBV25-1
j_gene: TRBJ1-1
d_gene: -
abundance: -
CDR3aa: CASSEKWQGNTEAFF
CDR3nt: TGTGCCAGCAGTGAGAAATGGCAGGGGAACACTGAAGCTTTCTTT

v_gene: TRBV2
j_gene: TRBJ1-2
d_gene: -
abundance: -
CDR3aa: CASSEEPPTLPYGYTF
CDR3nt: TGTGCCAGCAGTGAAGAGCCTCCGACTCTTCCCTATGGCTACACCTTC

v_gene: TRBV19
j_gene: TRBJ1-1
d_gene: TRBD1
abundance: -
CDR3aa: CASSTRIKDRGLGAFF
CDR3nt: TGTGCCAGTAGTACACGTATAAAGGACAGGGGACTAGGAGCTTTCTTT

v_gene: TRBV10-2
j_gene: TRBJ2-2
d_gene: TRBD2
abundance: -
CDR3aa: CASRVSGSQGGELFF
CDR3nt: TGCGCCAGCAGGGTTAGCGGGAGTCAGGGCGGGGAGCTGTTTTTT

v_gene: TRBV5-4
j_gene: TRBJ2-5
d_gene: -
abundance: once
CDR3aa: CASSPGGQETQYF
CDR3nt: TGTGCCAGCAGCCCAGGGGGGCAAGAGACCCAGTACTTC

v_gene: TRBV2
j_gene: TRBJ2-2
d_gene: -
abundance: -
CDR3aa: CASSEQMNTGELFF
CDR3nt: TGTGCCAGCAGTGAACAGATGAACACCGGGGAGCTGTTTTTT

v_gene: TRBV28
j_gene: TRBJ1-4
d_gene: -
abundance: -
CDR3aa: CASSLTSVGEKLFF
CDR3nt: TGTGCCAGCAGTCTCACTTCGGTCGGCGAAAAACTGTTTTTT

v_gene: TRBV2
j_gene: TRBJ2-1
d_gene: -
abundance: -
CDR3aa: CASSEAPGTSYNEQFF
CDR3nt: TGTGCCAGCAGTGAAGCGCCCGGGACGAGTTACAATGAGCAGTTCTTC

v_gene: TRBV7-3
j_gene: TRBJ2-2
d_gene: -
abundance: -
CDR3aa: CASSLRGRNTGELFF
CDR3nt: TGTGCCAGCAGCTTACGGGGGCGAAACACCGGGGAGCTGTTTTTT

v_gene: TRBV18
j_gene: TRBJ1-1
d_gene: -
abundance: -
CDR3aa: CASSPRGLNTEAFF
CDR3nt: TGTGCCAGCTCACCCCGCGGCTTAAACACTGAAGCTTTCTTT

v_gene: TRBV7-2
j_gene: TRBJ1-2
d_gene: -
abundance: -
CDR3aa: CASSLGSSYGYTF
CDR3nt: TGTGCCAGCAGCTTAGGCAGTAGTTATGGCTACACCTTC